The clone carrying this T cell receptor beta chain has at least ten counts. Its specificity is not known. There are 14 residues in the CDR3. Trimming removed 0 bases at V and 6 bases at J, with 12 bases between. Looked up from germline, CDR1 is LGHNA and CDR2 is YNFKEQ. A library of TCRbeta sequences, prepared with unique molecular identifiers, was generated. TCRdb passed the PCR reads through MiXCR, listing each CDR3 protein once. Among 450,000 to 550,000 distinct CDR3 sequences listed, 10% to 12% were seen once. This record comes from a study of T-cell reconstitution after alpha-beta-depleted transplantation in children. Findings and caveats of the study: Some patients' high day-60 TCRbeta diversity was traced to surviving recipient T cells and thymic progenitors. Several hundred expanded graft clones reportedly gave rise to the alpha-beta T cells present about two months after transplant. A year post-transplant, T-cell counts and diversity derived mostly from newly produced T cells.

Sequencing used PBMCs, mostly from graft donor cells, obtained 180 days after TCRalphabeta/CD19-depleted stem cell transplant. The chain is built from TRBV4-2 and TRBJ2-7; D is possibly TRBD1 (5 bases). The clonotype was recovered from a female patient aged 2-10 years who had a stem cell transplant for aplastic anemia, so the T cells may come from the graft donor. CDR3 amino acids: CASSQDRDPGEQYF. Here the CDR3 DNA reads TGTGCCAGCAGCCAAGACAGGGATCCGGGCGAGCAGTACTTC.